The clone carrying this T cell receptor beta chain was picked up a small number of times. No antigen is known for it. Each patient relapsed following autologous stem cell transplantation, and prior brentuximab vedotin exposure differed. Best overall response was complete response, partial response or progressive disease in these relapsed/refractory classical Hodgkin lymphoma patients. The sample is drawn from a study of PD-1 blockade in classical Hodgkin lymphoma. Trimming took 8 bases from V and 4 from J, leaving 14 bases between them. From germline, CDR1 is MRHNA and CDR2 SNTAGT. The CDR3 totals 13 residues. Findings and caveats of the study: The drivers behind the repertoire differences, possibly disease activity or prior therapy, remain undefined.

Libraries were prepared by immunoSEQ multiplex PCR; TCRdb keeps only in-frame clonotypes and omits some of them. The table has 21,000 or so clones, about four fifths seen once. The chain uses TRBV6-4 and TRBJ1-1; maybe TRBD1 (5 bases). This TCR came from a human donor with classical Hodgkin lymphoma. This specimen consisted of peripheral blood mononuclear cells (PBMCs), obtained before the second cycle of nivolumab. Here the CDR3 reads CASSPGISTEAFF. The CDR3 DNA sequence: TGTGCCAGCTCCCCAGGGATTAGCACTGAAGCTTTCTTT.